The 27 T cell receptor beta chains below come from one sample, sequenced in a study of cytomegalovirus exposure and HLA in healthy donors. Primers: 60 Vbeta forward and 13 Jbeta reverse. TCRdb's table, derived via immunoSEQ multiplex PCR, lists solely in-frame clones and lacks some. The sample consists of 150,000 or so clones, 50% to 75% of them appearing once. The sequenced sample was PBMCs. Receptor source: a woman in her 30s in good health and CMV-seropositive.

This clone was seen a few times. The chain combines TRBV5-4 with TRBJ1-2; TRBD1 matches 8 bases. Germline-derived CDR1 and CDR2 are SGHNT and YYREEE (reference sequence). The length of the CDR3 is 14 residues. The V and J ends lost 6 bases and 2 bases, in that order; junction bases with no gene match: 6. The CDR3, as DNA: TGTGCCAGCACGGGACAGGCTAAAAACTATGGCTACACCTTC. It is translated as CASTGQAKNYGYTF.

The V call is TRBV28, the J call TRBJ1-5, with TRBD1 identical over 8 bases. The CDR3 runs 19 residues. Germline V gene data show CDR1 as MDHEN and CDR2 as SYDVKM. With V trimmed by 1 base and J by 3 bases, 14 bases remained unmatched. CDR3 DNA sequence: TGTGCCAGCAGTTTATTGGCCAGGGGGCGAGGTCATAACAATCAGCCCCAGCATTTT. Translating gives CASSLLARGRGHNNQPQHF.

The chain is built from TRBV19 and TRBJ2-3; TRBD2 agrees at 7 bases. Germline values: CDR1 LNHDA, CDR2 SQIVND (reference sequence). The CDR3 sequence is 14 residues long. V was pared by 7 bases and J by 4 bases, with 8 bases of the junction left unmatched. CDR3 nucleotides: TGTGCCAGTACTGCGGGAGTGCGGGCAGATACGCAGTATTTT. As protein: CASTAGVRADTQYF.

This clone was recorded at least ten times. CDR3 coding DNA: TGTGCCAGCAGCGCCGGGACAGGGTCCTCTAACTATGGCTACACCTTC. This gives the protein CASSAGTGSSNYGYTF. This chain connects TRBV5-5 to TRBJ1-2; 9 nucleotides agree with TRBD1. This CDR3 contains 16 residues. CDR1 is SGHKS, CDR2 YYEKEE, per germline (reference sequence). Losses at the gene ends were 4 bases for V and 0 bases for J; bases not matched to a gene: 7.

This clone was detected many times. The sample holds other DNA sequences that translate to the same CDR3. V is TRBV6-6 and J is TRBJ1-4; unclear D gene. This CDR3 region has 12 residues. CDR1 is MNHNY, CDR2 SVGAGI, per germline (reference sequence). V was trimmed by 3 bases and J by 8 bases, leaving 7 bases between them. The chain's CDR3 is CASSYGGEKLFF. In DNA form, the CDR3 reads TGTGCCAGCAGTTATGGAGGGGAAAAACTGTTTTTT.

This clone showed up just a few times. The chain joins TRBV10-1 to TRBJ1-1; D is perhaps TRBD1 (6 bases). The CDR3 consists of 15 residues. V was cut by 4 bases and J by 7 bases, with 19 bases left in between. Germline-derived CDR1 and CDR2 are WNHNN and SYGVQD (reference sequence). The CDR3 DNA reads TGCGCCAGCAGTGGTAACCGGGACAATACATATGAAGCTTTCTTT. Its protein product is CASSGNRDNTYEAFF.

This clone was observed a single time. The V and J genes are TRBV9 and TRBJ1-2; 7 nucleotides align to TRBD1. Germline assignment: CDR1 SGDLS and CDR2 YYNGEE. This CDR3 has 13 amino acids. V lost 5 bases to trimming and J lost 8 bases; unmatched junction nucleotides: 9. The DNA for the CDR3 is TGTGCCAGCAGACAGACAGGGAGAGGAGGCTACACCTTC. Translated, it gives CASRQTGRGGYTF.

V and J are TRBV19 and TRBJ2-1; 12 bases are shared with TRBD2. The germline CDR1 and CDR2 sequences are LNHDA and SQIVND (reference sequence). The V segment lost 4 bases and the J segment 4 bases; nucleotides outside the gene matches: 8. CDR3 length: 17 amino acids. The CDR3 DNA is TGTGCCAGTAGTAACCTAGCGGGAGGGATTAAGTACAATGAGCAGTTCTTC. Translated, it gives CASSNLAGGIKYNEQFF.

The chain is built from TRBV7-9 and TRBJ2-5; D remains unclear. The J call may be incorrect, as the DNA end agrees better with TRBJ2-7. Germline V gives CDR1 SEHNR, CDR2 FQNEAQ (reference sequence). The length of the CDR3 is 12 residues. The CDR3 is CASSLVKYEQYF. The CDR3 region has the DNA TGTGCCAGCAGCTTAGTGAAATACGAGCAGTACTTC.

This clone was detected a few times. The chain employs TRBV30 and TRBJ2-1; tentatively, D is TRBD2 (5 bases). This CDR3 is 11 amino acids long. The V gene's germline CDR1 is GTSNPN and CDR2 SVGIG (reference sequence). The V and J ends lost 5 bases and 3 bases respectively, with 5 bases between them. The DNA for the CDR3 is TGTGCCTGGCGGGACTACAATGAGCAGTTCTTC. It specifies CAWRDYNEQFF.

The gene calls are TRBV18 and TRBJ2-7, with 9 bases lining up with TRBD1. The germline gives CDR1 KGHSH, CDR2 LQKENI. The CDR3 has 20 residues. V lost 0 bases to trimming and J lost 2 bases; unmatched junction nucleotides: 17. The DNA for the CDR3 is TGTGCCAGCTCACCACCGGTTGCTCTCGTGGACAGGGGTGAACCCTACGAGCAGTACTTC. Its translation is CASSPPVALVDRGEPYEQYF.

V gene TRBV19 combines with J gene TRBJ1-5; the match to TRBD1 covers 9 bases. The CDR3 spans 16 residues. The V and J ends lost 4 bases and 2 bases, in that order; junction bases with no gene match: 6. Looked up from germline, CDR1 is LNHDA and CDR2 is SQIVND (reference sequence). The CDR3 bases are TGTGCCAGTAGTAAAGAACAGGGGGCAGGCAATCAGCCCCAGCATTTT. Encoded protein: CASSKEQGAGNQPQHF.

This clone is deemed medium-sized. The V gene is TRBV5-4, the J gene TRBJ2-1; 11 nucleotides match TRBD2. There are 16 residues in the CDR3. After removal of 0 bases from V and 3 bases from J, the junction contained 2 bases not matched to a gene. Germline V gene sequence: CDR1 SGHNT, CDR2 YYREEE (reference sequence). DNA of the CDR3: TGTGCCAGCAGCTTGGATCTAGCGGGGGGCTACAATGAGCAGTTCTTC. Translating gives CASSLDLAGGYNEQFF.

This sequence joins TRBV2 and TRBJ1-5, with 7 bases fitting TRBD1. The ends lost 8 bases at V and 6 bases at J; junction bases unmatched: 13. CDR3 size: 15 residues. From germline, CDR1 is SNHLY and CDR2 FYNNEI. The CDR3 DNA reads TGTGCCAGCGGGGGAGAGGGGGCGTTAAGTCAGCCCCAGCATTTT. It is translated as CASGGEGALSQPQHF.

This clone was detected only a few times. At the DNA level, this CDR3 is encoded by other sequences in the same sample as well. The V gene is TRBV2, the J gene TRBJ2-3; D perhaps matches TRBD1 (5 bases). The V gene lost 8 bases and the J gene lost 3 bases, with 6 bases spanning the gap. Germline V lookup: CDR1 SNHLY, CDR2 FYNNEI. The CDR3 is made up of 11 amino acids. CDR3 sequence reads: CASQGTDTQYF. CDR3 DNA sequence: TGTGCCAGCCAGGGAACAGATACGCAGTATTTT.

This clone has a single count. V gene TRBV27 combines with J gene TRBJ2-5, with 12 bases identical to TRBD2. The ends lost 4 bases at V and 5 bases at J; junction bases unmatched: 11. Germline values: CDR1 MNHEY, CDR2 SMNVEV (reference sequence). This CDR3 has 17 amino acids. As DNA, the CDR3 is TGTGCCAGCAGTTCCGGCACTCGACTAGCGGGGGATGAGACCCAGTACTTC. The encoded protein is CASSSGTRLAGDETQYF.

V and J are TRBV21-1 and TRBJ2-7; the table's D call, TRBD2, was not checked against the DNA. TRBV21-1 has pseudogene status. The CDR3 has 16 amino acids. CDR3 sequence reads: CASSKVPSGSSYEQYF. CDR3 in DNA: TGTGCCAGCAGCAAAGTGCCTAGCGGGAGCTCCTACGAGCAGTACTTC.

The chain links TRBV5-1 to TRBJ1-2; D is possibly TRBD1 (5 bases). The V gene's germline CDR1 is SGHRS and CDR2 YFSETQ. With 2 bases removed from V and 4 bases from J, the gap between germline ends came to 12 bases. The CDR3 has 14 amino acids. The CDR3 DNA follows: TGCGCCAGCAGCTTTTCGGGGGGAACCTATGGCTACACCTTC. Protein: CASSFSGGTYGYTF.

This sequence joins TRBV7-9 and TRBJ2-3, with 9 bases lining up with TRBD2. V gave up 3 bases and J gave up 5 bases; unmatched junction bases: 0. Per germline, CDR1 SEHNR and CDR2 FQNEAQ (reference sequence). CDR3 length: 13 residues. The CDR3 is CASSFSGGDTQYF. DNA of the CDR3: TGTGCCAGCAGCTTTAGCGGGGGAGATACGCAGTATTTT.

This clone was counted between two and nine times. The J gene is TRBJ1-1, the V gene TRBV19, with 7 bases matching TRBD1. The ends lost 4 bases at V and 4 bases at J; junction bases unmatched: 6. The CDR3 totals 14 residues. CDR1 and CDR2 from the germline V gene are LNHDA and SQIVND (reference sequence). The chain's CDR3 is CASSTDRAGTEAFF. Written as DNA, the CDR3 is TGTGCCAGTAGTACCGACAGGGCCGGCACTGAAGCTTTCTTT.

This clone appeared once. J is TRBJ2-3 and V is TRBV7-9; 13 bases line up with TRBD2. This CDR3 spans 16 amino acids. V gave up 5 bases and J gave up 7 bases; unmatched junction bases: 9. CDR1 and CDR2 from the germline V gene are SEHNR and FQNEAQ (reference sequence). CDR3 loop: CASSTRGTSGINTQYF. The CDR3 DNA reads as TGTGCCAGCAGCACCAGGGGGACTAGCGGGATAAATACGCAGTATTTT.

CDR3: CATSRPGPLTGEQYF. In nucleotides, the CDR3 is TGTGCCACCAGCAGACCCGGACCCCTAACAGGCGAGCAGTACTTC. The chain is built from TRBV15 and TRBJ2-7; weak D call: TRBD1 (5 bases). This CDR3 comprises 15 residues. Germline values: CDR1 LNHNV, CDR2 YYDKDF (reference sequence). The V end was cut by 2 bases, the J end by 6 bases, with 17 bases between. Complete variable domain (other parts from reference TRBV15 and TRBJ2-7): DAMVIQNPRYQVTQFGKPVTLSCSQTLNHNVMYWYQQKSSQAPKLLFHYYDKDFNNEADTPDNFQSRRPNTSFCFLDIRSPGLGDTAMYLCATSRPGPLTGEQYFGPGTRLTVT.

V gene TRBV7-2 combines with J gene TRBJ1-5, with D possibly TRBD1 on 6 matching bases. V gave up 2 bases and J gave up 0 bases, with 8 bases separating them. The V gene's germline CDR1 is SGHTA and CDR2 FQGNSA. The CDR3 extends over 15 amino acids. As DNA, the CDR3 is TGTGCCAGCAGCTTAACAGGGAGTAGCAATCAGCCCCAGCATTTT. Translation: CASSLTGSSNQPQHF.

The chain carries TRBV30 and TRBJ2-5; 7 bases are shared with TRBD1. The ends lost 3 bases at V and 5 bases at J; junction bases unmatched: 9. The CDR3 loop spans 14 amino acids. Germline CDR1 and CDR2: GTSNPN and SVGIG (reference sequence). CDR3 region: CAWSGQELWETQYF. As DNA, the CDR3 is TGTGCCTGGAGCGGACAGGAACTATGGGAGACCCAGTACTTC.

This chain joins TRBV9 and TRBJ1-1, with 10 bases fitting TRBD1. V gave up 3 bases and J gave up 2 bases; unmatched junction bases: 7. Per the germline V gene, CDR1 is SGDLS and CDR2 is YYNGEE. The CDR3 spans 16 residues. The CDR3 coding sequence is TGTGCCAGCAGCGCCCATAGGACAGGGGGTAACACTGAAGCTTTCTTT. This encodes CASSAHRTGGNTEAFF.

Worth noting for this clone: The same CDR3 also results from other DNA sequences found in this sample. The V gene is TRBV7-3, the J gene TRBJ1-1; D is possibly TRBD1 (6 bases). CDR3 length: 13 amino acids. CDR1 is SGHTA, CDR2 FQGTGA, per germline. Trimming stripped 4 bases from V and 7 bases from J, with 13 bases between. The CDR3 is CASSSTTGSEAFF. The CDR3 DNA is TGTGCCAGCAGCTCCACGACAGGTAGTGAAGCTTTCTTT.

This clone was counted a few times. As DNA, the CDR3 is TGTGCCAGCAGCTTAATTCGGGGGAGGAACTATGGCTACACCTTC. Protein product: CASSLIRGRNYGYTF. V is TRBV6-5 and J is TRBJ1-2, with D perhaps TRBD1 (5 bases). The CDR3 loop spans 15 amino acids. Germline V lookup: CDR1 MNHEY, CDR2 SVGAGI. The ends were cut back, 6 bases at V and 2 bases at J, with 16 bases in the middle.